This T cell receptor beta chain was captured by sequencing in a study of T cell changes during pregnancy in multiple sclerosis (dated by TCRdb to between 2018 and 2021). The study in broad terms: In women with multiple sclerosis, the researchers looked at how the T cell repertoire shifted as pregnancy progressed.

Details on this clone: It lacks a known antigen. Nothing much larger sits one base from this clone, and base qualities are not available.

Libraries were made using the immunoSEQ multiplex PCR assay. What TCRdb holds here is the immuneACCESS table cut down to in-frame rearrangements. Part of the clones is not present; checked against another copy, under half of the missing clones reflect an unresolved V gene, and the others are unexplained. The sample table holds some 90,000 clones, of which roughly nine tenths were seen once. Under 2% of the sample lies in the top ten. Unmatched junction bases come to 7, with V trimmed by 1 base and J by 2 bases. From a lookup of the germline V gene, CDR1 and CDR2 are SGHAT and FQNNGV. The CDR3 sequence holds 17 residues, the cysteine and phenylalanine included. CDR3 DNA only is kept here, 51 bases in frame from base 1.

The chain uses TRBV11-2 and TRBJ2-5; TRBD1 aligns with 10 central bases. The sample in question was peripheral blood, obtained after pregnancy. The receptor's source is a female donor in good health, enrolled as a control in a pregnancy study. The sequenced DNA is TGTGCCAGCAGCTTAGCCGGTGGGACAGGGGATCAAGAGACCCAGTACTTC. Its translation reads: CASSLAGGTGDQETQYF.